These T cell receptor beta chains were read from a single sample in a study of T cell repertoires in ileal Crohn's disease. Produced via immunoSEQ multiplex PCR; TCRdb's table is partial and in-frame only. The sample consists of 5,000 to 5,500 clones, about 80% of them appearing once. Sequencing input: ileal tissue. These receptors were collected from an adult with Crohn's disease. CDR3s include the opening cysteine and the closing phenylalanine or tryptophan. A D gene is named only where the DNA matches it firmly.

. | TRBJ2-5 | TRBV6-4 | CATYDCPHEQYF
TRBD1 | TRBJ1-5 | TRBV19 | CARTGNLITGNQPQHF
. | TRBJ1-3 | TRBV5-1 | CASRSDSYSGNTIYF
. | TRBJ1-1 | TRBV7-2 | CASSLQPPQGYTEAFF
. | TRBJ2-5 | TRBV4-1 | CASSQDPERTQYF
. | TRBJ1-3 | TRBV6-6 | CASSYRPSSGNTIYF
. | TRBJ2-1 | TRBV27 | CASRQGTYNEQFF
TRBD1 | TRBJ2-5 | TRBV30 | CAWSVGTAQETQYF
TRBD1 | TRBJ2-6 | TRBV6-1 | CASSGGQGFSSGANVLTF
. | TRBJ1-4 | TRBV27 | CASSRQGGEKLFF
. | TRBJ2-1 | TRBV6-5 | CASRLPGLYNEQFF
TRBD1 | TRBJ1-1 | TRBV11-2 | CASSSDRANTEAFF
TRBD2 | TRBJ2-2 | TRBV6-1 | CASSEDSGGSRELFF
TRBD1 | TRBJ1-2 | TRBV10-3 | CAISESDRGSSGYTF
. | TRBJ1-6 | TRBV7-9 | CASSLVVADSPLHF
TRBD1 | TRBJ2-5 | TRBV2 | CASSPQGTPQETQYF
. | TRBJ2-1 | TRBV23-1 | CAPREAGPKYNEQFF
. | TRBJ1-4 | TRBV18 | CASSPDKTNEKLFF
. | TRBJ1-6 | TRBV4-1 | CASSQDPKGRSSPLHF
TRBD1 | TRBJ2-1 | TRBV4-3 | CASSRGQLYNEQFF
. | TRBJ1-2 | TRBV28 | CASSSRVYGYTF
. | TRBJ2-3 | TRBV28 | CASSPLGNTDTQYF
TRBD1 | TRBJ2-7 | TRBV5-1 | CASSLETGGSYEQYF
. | TRBJ1-2 | TRBV6-6 | CASSYSQGRGYTF
TRBD2 | TRBJ2-1 | TRBV18 | CASSPTSGSSEQFF
TRBD1 | TRBJ1-5 | TRBV10-3 | CAIGSQGADQPQHF
TRBD1 | TRBJ2-7 | TRBV28 | CASSSGTVYEQYF
TRBD1 | TRBJ2-2 | TRBV28 | CASSWAGGPGELFF
TRBD2 | TRBJ2-7 | TRBV28 | CASSLSSGRIYEQYF
. | TRBJ2-5 | TRBV11-3 | CASSLGTGPSERYF
. | TRBJ1-5 | TRBV6-6 | CASSYSRGNQPQHF
TRBD2 | TRBJ2-7 | TRBV5-4 | CASSLGPGLAGGYEQYF
. | TRBJ2-7 | TRBV7-2 | CASSSAPGRVYEQYF
. | TRBJ1-4 | TRBV5-5 | CASSLERYLGEKLFF
. | TRBJ2-3 | TRBV7-2 | CASSLLLSGDTQYF
TRBD1 | TRBJ2-4 | TRBV29-1 | CSVEKGTGGLNIQYF
TRBD2 | TRBJ2-2 | TRBV27 | CASSFRGRETGELFF
. | TRBJ2-3 | TRBV7-2 | CASMLQGGSTDTQYF
TRBD1 | TRBJ1-4 | TRBV7-9 | CASSAPRRDSSNEKLFF
TRBD1 | TRBJ1-4 | TRBV19 | CASRDRDSFEKLFF
TRBD1 | TRBJ2-7 | TRBV6-6 | CASSYHRDSSYEQYF
TRBD1 | TRBJ1-1 | TRBV6-5 | CASSRRDRVNTEAFF
TRBD2 | TRBJ2-4 | TRBV18 | CASSRTSGGRKNIQYF
TRBD2 | TRBJ2-3 | TRBV19 | CASSSIPGLGTDTQYF
TRBD1 | TRBJ2-1 | TRBV27 | CASSLTGTGGDNEQFF
TRBD1 | TRBJ2-7 | TRBV29-1 | CSFQGDTYEQYF
TRBD2 | TRBJ2-3 | TRBV4-3 | CASSQGYNGGADTQYF
TRBD1 | TRBJ1-1 | TRBV18 | CASSPQTGRTEAFF